The 19 T cell receptor beta chains presented below share a single source sample, sequenced in a study of cytomegalovirus exposure and HLA in healthy donors. The PCR was carried out with 60 Vbeta primers and 13 Jbeta primers. The assay was immunoSEQ multiplex PCR, and TCRdb's table has in-frame clones only and misses some. The table includes 120,000 to 150,000 clones, roughly 77% detected once. The material sequenced was PBMCs. All receptors come from a man between 35 and 55 years old in good health and CMV-seronegative.

This chain connects TRBV6-5 to TRBJ1-2, with 7 bases aligning to TRBD1. CDR1 is MNHEY, CDR2 SVGAGI, per germline. The V segment lost 6 bases and the J segment 4 bases; nucleotides outside the gene matches: 8. The CDR3 contains 14 residues. The DNA of the CDR3 is TGTGCCAGCAGGCATACAGGGGAGAGCTATGGCTACACCTTC. It translates to CASRHTGESYGYTF.

This clone was detected only a few times. The V and J genes are TRBV6-1 and TRBJ1-3; 11 bases are a match to TRBD1. Losses at the gene ends were 11 bases for V and 6 bases for J; bases not matched to a gene: 12. The CDR3 length is 15 residues. Germline CDR1 reads MNHNS; CDR2 reads SASEGT. The CDR3 is CASSSGQGGKNTIYF. CDR3 in DNA: TGTGCCTCCTCTTCGGGACAGGGGGGAAAAAACACCATATATTTT.

This clone turned up a few times. CDR3 protein: CASTYRELAKNIQYF. The CDR3 DNA is TGTGCCAGCACCTACAGGGAACTAGCCAAAAACATTCAGTACTTC. The V gene is TRBV7-3, the J gene TRBJ2-4; possibly TRBD1 for D (6 bases). Trimming pared 7 bases from V and 0 bases from J, leaving 13 bases between. This CDR3 is built from 15 residues. The V gene's germline CDR1 is SGHTA and CDR2 FQGTGA.

The chain uses TRBV30 and TRBJ1-5; 7 bases fit TRBD1. J was trimmed by 3 bases and V by 1 base; bases with no gene match: 3. Germline CDR1 reads GTSNPN; CDR2 reads SVGIG (reference sequence). The CDR3 length is 14 residues. The CDR3 sequence: CAWSGQGDNQPQHF. CDR3 bases: TGTGCCTGGAGTGGACAGGGTGACAATCAGCCCCAGCATTTT.

The rearrangement uses TRBV6-1 and TRBJ1-3; 7 nucleotides match TRBD1. The CDR3 length is 15 residues. Germline CDR1 is MNHNS and CDR2 is SASEGT. Unmatched junction bases numbered 9, after V lost 7 bases and J lost 3 bases. CDR3 nucleotide sequence: TGTGCCAGCACAAAGGGGGGACAGAGTGGAAACACCATATATTTT. It encodes CASTKGGQSGNTIYF.

This clone was observed a handful of times. The rearrangement joins TRBV4-2 to TRBJ1-5, with D possibly TRBD1 on 5 matching bases. V lost 0 bases and J 3 bases, leaving 9 bases between the germline ends. The CDR3 is made up of 15 amino acids. Germline V gene lookup returns CDR1 LGHNA and CDR2 YNFKEQ. This CDR3 reads CASSQDTGSNQPQHF. The CDR3 region has the DNA TGTGCCAGCAGCCAAGACACAGGTTCCAATCAGCCCCAGCATTTT.

V usage is TRBV10-3 and J usage is TRBJ1-1; 7 positions agree with TRBD1. The CDR3 contains 14 residues. The V and J ends lost 6 bases and 7 bases, in that order; junction bases with no gene match: 11. CDR1 ENHRY and CDR2 SYGVKD come from the germline V gene. DNA of the CDR3: TGTGCCATCAGCCCGACAGGGAGCAGGAGTGAAGCTTTCTTT. It encodes CAISPTGSRSEAFF.

This clone was observed a few times. The rearrangement links TRBV2 to TRBJ1-5, with TRBD1 identical over 7 bases. The CDR3 loop spans 15 amino acids. Germline loops: CDR1 SNHLY, CDR2 FYNNEI. After removal of 7 bases from V and 9 bases from J, the junction contained 15 bases not matched to a gene. The CDR3 is CASTRTTGVSMPQHF. The CDR3 region has the DNA TGTGCCAGCACCAGAACCACAGGGGTATCGATGCCCCAGCATTTT.

The gene calls are TRBV9 and TRBJ1-4; D is possibly TRBD1 (6 bases). This CDR3 region has 14 residues. CDR1 is SGDLS, CDR2 YYNGEE, per germline. V was shortened by 6 bases and J by 8 bases, with 17 bases between the two germline ends. Here the CDR3 reads CASKGGHGGEKLFF. CDR3 coding DNA: TGTGCCAGCAAAGGGGGACACGGCGGAGAAAAACTGTTTTTT.

In its sample, this clone was seen once. The gene calls are TRBV6-1 and TRBJ1-1; a weak D match, TRBD1 (6 bases). The V and J ends lost 6 bases and 2 bases respectively, with 13 bases between them. This CDR3 spans 14 amino acids. Germline lookup yields CDR1 MNHNS and CDR2 SASEGT. The CDR3 is CASRKLDSNTEAFF. The CDR3 DNA is TGTGCCAGCAGAAAATTGGACAGTAACACTGAAGCTTTCTTT.

The V gene is TRBV7-9, the J gene TRBJ2-5, with a possible D match to TRBD2 (6 bases). The V and J ends lost 5 bases and 0 bases respectively, with 16 bases between them. The V gene's germline CDR1 is SEHNR and CDR2 FQNEAQ (reference sequence). The CDR3 spans 16 residues. The CDR3 sequence is CASSQTDRDYQETQYF. The CDR3 coding sequence is TGTGCCAGCAGCCAAACCGACCGGGACTACCAAGAGACCCAGTACTTC.

The chain has TRBV6-1 and TRBJ1-5; 8 positions agree with TRBD1. The CDR3 has 15 amino acids. J gave up 5 bases and V 5 bases, and 8 bases lay outside the gene matches. Germline CDR1 is MNHNS and CDR2 is SASEGT. The CDR3 protein is CASSPDRGDYQPQHF. The CDR3 DNA sequence: TGTGCCAGCAGTCCCGACAGGGGAGATTATCAGCCCCAGCATTTT.

This clone was observed once. J is TRBJ1-3 and V is TRBV19, with 7 bases aligning to TRBD1. Germline V gene sequence: CDR1 LNHDA, CDR2 SQIVND (reference sequence). After removal of 3 bases from V and 4 bases from J, the junction contained 6 bases not matched to a gene. The CDR3 totals 15 residues. The CDR3 protein is CASSIDRVRGNTIYF. The CDR3 coding sequence is TGTGCCAGTAGTATCGACAGGGTGAGAGGAAACACCATATATTTT.

The chain recombines TRBV7-3 with TRBJ1-1; D uncertain. This CDR3 region has 13 residues. CDR1 SGHTA and CDR2 FQGTGA come from the germline V gene. Trimming removed 4 bases at V and 4 bases at J, with 10 bases between. CDR3 nucleotide sequence: TGTGCCAGCAGCTCGAACTCGGGCACTGAAGCTTTCTTT. This codes for CASSSNSGTEAFF.

The chain is built from TRBV4-3 and TRBJ1-1; no reliable D call. Trimming removed 0 bases from V and 4 bases from J, with 12 bases in between. CDR1 is LGHNA, CDR2 YSLEER, per germline. The CDR3 is made up of 15 amino acids. The chain's CDR3 is CASSQDGSGSTEAFF. CDR3 nucleotides: TGCGCCAGCAGCCAAGATGGGTCTGGGAGCACTGAAGCTTTCTTT.

The gene calls are TRBV15 and TRBJ2-7, with 10 bases fitting TRBD1. CDR1 and CDR2 (germline): LNHNV, YYDKDF (reference sequence). The V segment lost 5 bases and the J segment 5 bases; nucleotides outside the gene matches: 3. The CDR3 runs 13 residues. As DNA, the CDR3 is TGTGCCACCAGCGACAGGGGGCCCGACGAGCAGTACTTC. Its translation: CATSDRGPDEQYF.

This clone has just a few counts. V gene TRBV5-6 combines with J gene TRBJ2-5; the match to TRBD2 covers 9 bases. Germline values: CDR1 SGHDT, CDR2 YYEEEE. The CDR3 totals 15 residues. With 3 bases clipped from V and 5 bases from J, the junction kept 8 bases outside the gene matches. The CDR3: CASSSLRGGTETQYF. The CDR3 bases are TGTGCCAGCAGCTCCCTGCGGGGGGGCACCGAGACCCAGTACTTC.

The chain combines TRBV6-5 with TRBJ2-3, with 7 nucleotides matching TRBD1. Trimming took 6 bases from V and 5 from J; bases not matched to a gene: 5. Germline V gives CDR1 MNHEY, CDR2 SVGAGI. The CDR3 has 13 amino acids. CDR3 sequence: CASSRQGVDTQYF. In DNA, the CDR3 is TGTGCCAGCAGCCGACAGGGTGTAGATACGCAGTATTTT.

CDR3 protein: CASSSPPGTEANYGYTF. The CDR3 DNA follows: TGTGCCAGCAGTTCGCCTCCCGGGACAGAAGCTAACTATGGCTACACCTTC. This chain joins TRBV28 and TRBJ1-2; TRBD1 matches at 7 bases. The CDR3 extends over 17 amino acids. CDR1 MDHEN and CDR2 SYDVKM come from the germline V gene. V was clipped by 4 bases and J by 0 bases; unmatched bases: 11.